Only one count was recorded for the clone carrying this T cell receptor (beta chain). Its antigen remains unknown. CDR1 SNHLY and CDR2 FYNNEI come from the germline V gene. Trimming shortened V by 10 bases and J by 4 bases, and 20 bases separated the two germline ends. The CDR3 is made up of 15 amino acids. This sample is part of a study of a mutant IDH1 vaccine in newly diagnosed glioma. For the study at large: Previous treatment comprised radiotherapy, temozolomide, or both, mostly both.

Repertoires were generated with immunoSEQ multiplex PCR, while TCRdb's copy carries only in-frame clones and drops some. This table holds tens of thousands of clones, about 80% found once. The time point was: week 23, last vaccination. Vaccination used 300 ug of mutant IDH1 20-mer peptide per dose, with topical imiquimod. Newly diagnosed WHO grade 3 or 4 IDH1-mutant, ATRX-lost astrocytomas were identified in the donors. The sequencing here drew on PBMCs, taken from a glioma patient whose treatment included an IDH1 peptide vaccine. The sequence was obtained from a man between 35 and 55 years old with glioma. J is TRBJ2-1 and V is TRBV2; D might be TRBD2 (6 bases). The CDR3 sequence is CANPPVRERYNEQFF. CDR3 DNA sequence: TGTGCCAACCCCCCCGTGCGGGAACGGTACAATGAGCAGTTCTTC. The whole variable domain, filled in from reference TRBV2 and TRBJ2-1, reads EPEVTQTPSHQVTQMGQEVILRCVPISNHLYFYWYRQILGQKVEFLVSFYNNEISEKSEIFDDQFSVERPDGSNFTLKIRSTKLEDSAMYFCANPPVRERYNEQFFGPGTRLTVL.